One T cell receptor beta chain is described in this entry. What it recognizes is unknown. These data are taken from a study of cytomegalovirus exposure and HLA in healthy donors. Notes on the study in general: Most of the TCR beta V segments (in an earlier analysis) were productive either about 87% or about 30% of the time. Cytomegalovirus association was listed for about 170 TCR beta chains.

Trimming took off 0 bases at V and 4 bases at J, with 10 bases between the two ends. This CDR3 is 14 amino acids long. Germline CDR1 and CDR2: SGDLS and YYNGEE. PCR employed 60 Vbeta and 13 Jbeta primers. Original processing notes: Later, about 80 million unique TCR beta chains were counted in an analysis, and about 12 million of them were shared. Sequenced by immunoSEQ multiplex PCR; TCRdb stores in-frame clones only, minus some. The V and J calls and the clone size are those of that table, but D and trimming were determined from the DNA. The sample lists 130,000 or so clones; 70% to 80% were seen once. All donors participated as healthy donors of bone marrow.

The sequenced sample was PBMCs. The TCR was taken from a woman aged 60-75 years in good health and CMV-seronegative. V is TRBV9 and J is TRBJ1-2; weak D call: TRBD1 (6 bases). The CDR3 region has the DNA TGTGCCAGCAGCGTAGGGGACACTGGCTATGGCTACACCTTC. Encoded protein: CASSVGDTGYGYTF.